This T cell receptor (beta chain) is drawn from a study of technical replicates of blood from several donors. The trim removed 1 base at V and 7 bases at J, leaving 0 bases unmatched. This CDR3 is built from 15 residues. Germline V gives CDR1 KGHSH, CDR2 LQKENI. Clones were read by immunoSEQ multiplex PCR, and TCRdb kept only the in-frame ones, dropping some. The table shows 65,000 to 95,000 clones, with around 97% occurring only once. Sequences were obtained from T cells isolated from PBMCs. The receptor was derived from a human donor in good health. The chain employs TRBV18 and TRBJ2-1, with 14 nucleotides matching TRBD2. For the CDR3, the DNA is TGTGCCAGCTCACCACGGACTAGCGGGAGGAATGAGCAGTTCTTC. Translation gives CASSPRTSGRNEQFF.